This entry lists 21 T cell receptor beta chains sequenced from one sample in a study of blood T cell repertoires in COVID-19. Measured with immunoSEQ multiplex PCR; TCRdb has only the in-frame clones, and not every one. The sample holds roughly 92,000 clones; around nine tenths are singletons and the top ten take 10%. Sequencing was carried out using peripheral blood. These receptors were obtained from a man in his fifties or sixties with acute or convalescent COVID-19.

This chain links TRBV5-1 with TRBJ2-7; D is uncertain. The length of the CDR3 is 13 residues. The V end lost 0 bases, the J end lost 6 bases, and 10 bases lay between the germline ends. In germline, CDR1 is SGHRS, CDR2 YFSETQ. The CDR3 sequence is CASSLASRSEQYF. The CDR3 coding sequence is TGCGCCAGCAGCTTGGCGTCACGGAGCGAGCAGTACTTC.

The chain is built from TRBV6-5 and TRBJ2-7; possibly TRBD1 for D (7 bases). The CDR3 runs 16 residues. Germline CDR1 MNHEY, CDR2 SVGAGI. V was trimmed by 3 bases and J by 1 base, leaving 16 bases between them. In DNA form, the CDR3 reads TGTGCCAGCAGTTATAAGGCGGGACAGACTTCCTACGAGCAGTACTTC. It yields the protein CASSYKAGQTSYEQYF.

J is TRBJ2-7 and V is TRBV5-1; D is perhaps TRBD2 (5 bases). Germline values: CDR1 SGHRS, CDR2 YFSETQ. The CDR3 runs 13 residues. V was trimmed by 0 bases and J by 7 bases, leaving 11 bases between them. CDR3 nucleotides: TGCGCCAGCAGCTTGGCCGGGGTTCGGGAGCAGTACTTC. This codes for CASSLAGVREQYF.

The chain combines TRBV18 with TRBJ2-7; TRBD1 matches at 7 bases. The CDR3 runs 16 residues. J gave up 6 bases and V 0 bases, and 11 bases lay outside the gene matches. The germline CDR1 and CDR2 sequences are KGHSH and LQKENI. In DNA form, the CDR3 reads TGTGCCAGCTCACCACCGAGGGGGCGCAACCCATCCGAGCAGTACTTC. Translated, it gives CASSPPRGRNPSEQYF.

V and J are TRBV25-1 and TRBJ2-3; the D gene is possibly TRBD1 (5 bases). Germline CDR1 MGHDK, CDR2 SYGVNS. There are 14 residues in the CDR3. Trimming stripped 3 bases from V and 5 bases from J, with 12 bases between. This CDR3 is CASSDRNQGDTQYF. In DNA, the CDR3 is TGTGCCAGCAGTGATCGAAACCAGGGAGATACGCAGTATTTT.

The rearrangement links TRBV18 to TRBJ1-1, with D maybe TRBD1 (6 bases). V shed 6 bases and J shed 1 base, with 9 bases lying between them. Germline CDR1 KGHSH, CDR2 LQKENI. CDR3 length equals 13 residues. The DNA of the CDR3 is TGTGCCAGCTCCAGGGGTGGGAACACTGAAGCTTTCTTT. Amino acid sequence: CASSRGGNTEAFF.

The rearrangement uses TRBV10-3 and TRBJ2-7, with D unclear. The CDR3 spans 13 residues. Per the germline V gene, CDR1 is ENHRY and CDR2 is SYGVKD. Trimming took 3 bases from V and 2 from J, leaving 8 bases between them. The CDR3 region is CAISDDIAYEQYF. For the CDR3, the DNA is TGTGCCATCAGTGATGACATAGCCTACGAGCAGTACTTC.

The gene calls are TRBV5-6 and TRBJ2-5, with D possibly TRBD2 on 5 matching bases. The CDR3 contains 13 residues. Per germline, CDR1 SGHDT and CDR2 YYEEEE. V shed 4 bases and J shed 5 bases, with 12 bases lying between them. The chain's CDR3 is CASSHYLAETQYF. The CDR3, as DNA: TGTGCCAGCAGCCATTACTTAGCGGAGACCCAGTACTTC.

The CDR3 DNA is TGTGCCAGCAGTCCCACAGGCGTCGAAGCTTTCTTT. It codes for CASSPTGVEAFF. V gene TRBV27 combines with J gene TRBJ1-1, with a tentative D call TRBD1 (5 bases). Trimming removed 5 bases at V and 8 bases at J, with 12 bases between. The CDR3 totals 12 residues. CDR1 is MNHEY and CDR2 is SMNVEV in the germline V gene (reference sequence).

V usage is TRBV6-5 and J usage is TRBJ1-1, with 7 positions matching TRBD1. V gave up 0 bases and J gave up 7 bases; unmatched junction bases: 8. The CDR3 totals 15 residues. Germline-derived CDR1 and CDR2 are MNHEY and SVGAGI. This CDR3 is CASSYSEGAVFEAFF. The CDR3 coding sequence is TGTGCCAGCAGTTACTCGGAGGGGGCCGTTTTTGAAGCTTTCTTT.

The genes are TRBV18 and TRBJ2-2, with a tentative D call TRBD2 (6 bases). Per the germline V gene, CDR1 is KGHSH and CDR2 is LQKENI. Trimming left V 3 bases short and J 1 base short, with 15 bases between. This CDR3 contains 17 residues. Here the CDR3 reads CASSPLGGAGNTGELFF. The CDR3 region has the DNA TGTGCCAGCTCACCTTTGGGCGGGGCAGGGAACACCGGGGAGCTGTTTTTT. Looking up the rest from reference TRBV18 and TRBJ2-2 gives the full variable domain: NAGVMQNPRHLVRRRGQEARLRCSPMKGHSHVYWYRQLPEEGLKFMVYLQKENIIDESGMPKERFSAEFPKEGPSILRIQQVVRGDSAAYFCASSPLGGAGNTGELFFGEGSRLTVL.

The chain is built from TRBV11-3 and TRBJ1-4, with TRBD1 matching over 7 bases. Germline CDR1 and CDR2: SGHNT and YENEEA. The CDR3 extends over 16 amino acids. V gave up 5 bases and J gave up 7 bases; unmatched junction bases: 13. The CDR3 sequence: CASSQSGGGLGEKLFF. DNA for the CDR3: TGTGCCAGCAGCCAGTCAGGAGGGGGCTTGGGTGAAAAACTGTTTTTT.

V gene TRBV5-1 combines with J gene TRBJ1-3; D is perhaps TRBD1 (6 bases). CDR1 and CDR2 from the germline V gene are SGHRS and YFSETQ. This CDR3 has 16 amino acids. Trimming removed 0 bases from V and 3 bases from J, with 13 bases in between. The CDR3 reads CASSLAATGYGNTIYF. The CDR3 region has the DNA TGCGCCAGCAGCTTGGCGGCTACAGGGTATGGAAACACCATATATTTT.

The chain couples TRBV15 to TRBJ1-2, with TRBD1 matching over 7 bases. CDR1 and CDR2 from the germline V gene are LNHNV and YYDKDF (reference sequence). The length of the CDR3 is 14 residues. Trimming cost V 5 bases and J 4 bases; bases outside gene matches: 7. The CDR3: CATSGGRGIYGYTF. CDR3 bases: TGTGCCACCAGCGGTGGCAGGGGGATCTATGGCTACACCTTC.

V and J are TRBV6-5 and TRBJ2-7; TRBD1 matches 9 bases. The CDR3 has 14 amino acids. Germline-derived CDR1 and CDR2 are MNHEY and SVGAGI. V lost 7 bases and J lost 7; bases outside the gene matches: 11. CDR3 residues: CASTTNRGQREQYF. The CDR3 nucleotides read TGTGCCAGCACCACGAACAGGGGGCAACGGGAGCAGTACTTC.

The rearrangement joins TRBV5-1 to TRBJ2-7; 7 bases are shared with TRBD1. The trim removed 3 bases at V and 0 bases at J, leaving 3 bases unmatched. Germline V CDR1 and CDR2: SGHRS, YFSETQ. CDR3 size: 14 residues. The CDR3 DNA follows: TGCGCCAGCAGCTCCGGGACAGTCTCCTACGAGCAGTACTTC. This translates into CASSSGTVSYEQYF.

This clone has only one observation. CDR3 loop: CASSVDERSYEQYF. The CDR3 bases are TGTGCCAGCAGCGTAGATGAGAGGTCCTACGAGCAGTACTTC. The chain uses TRBV9 and TRBJ2-7; D is ambiguous. The V and J ends lost 0 bases and 1 base respectively, with 8 bases between them. Germline CDR1 reads SGDLS; CDR2 reads YYNGEE. This CDR3 has 14 amino acids.

Written as DNA, the CDR3 is TGTGCCAGCAGCCCCCCTCCGACAGGGCTTGAGCAGTACTTC. Translated: CASSPPPTGLEQYF. The chain carries TRBV11-2 and TRBJ2-7; 7 nucleotides align to TRBD1. Germline-derived CDR1 and CDR2 are SGHAT and FQNNGV. V gave up 5 bases and J gave up 7 bases; unmatched junction bases: 11. There are 14 residues in the CDR3.

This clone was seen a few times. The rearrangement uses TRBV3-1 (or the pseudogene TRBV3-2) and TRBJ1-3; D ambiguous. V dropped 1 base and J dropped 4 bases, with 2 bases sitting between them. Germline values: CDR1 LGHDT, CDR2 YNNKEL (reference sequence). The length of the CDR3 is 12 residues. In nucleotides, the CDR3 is TGTGCCAGCAGCCAAGCAGGAAACACCATATATTTT. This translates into CASSQAGNTIYF.

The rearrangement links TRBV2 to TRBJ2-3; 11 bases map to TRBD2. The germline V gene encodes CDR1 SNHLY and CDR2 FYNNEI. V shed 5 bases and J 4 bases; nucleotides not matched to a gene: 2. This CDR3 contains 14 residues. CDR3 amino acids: CASSIAGGPDTQYF. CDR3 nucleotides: TGTGCCAGCAGTATAGCGGGAGGGCCAGATACGCAGTATTTT.

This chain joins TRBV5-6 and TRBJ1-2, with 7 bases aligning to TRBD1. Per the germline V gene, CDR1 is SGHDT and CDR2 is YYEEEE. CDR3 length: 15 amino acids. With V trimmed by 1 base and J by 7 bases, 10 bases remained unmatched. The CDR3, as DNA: TGTGCCAGCAGCTTGCAAACAGGGGAAGCGGCTGGCTACACCTTC. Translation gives CASSLQTGEAAGYTF.